The T cell receptor beta chain under discussion was sequenced for a study of blood T cell repertoires in COVID-19. Study context: PBMCs, B-cell-depleted T cells, or T cells were the source of the cDNA or gDNA that made up the material.

The CDR3 covers 15 residues. CDR1 and CDR2 (germline): SGHDT, YYEEEE. Losses at the gene ends were 4 bases for V and 4 bases for J; bases not matched to a gene: 10. Authors' processing steps: Estimation of nucleated cell counts was performed using reference gene primer amplification. Sequencing used immunoSEQ multiplex PCR; TCRdb keeps in-frame clones, though not all of them. The V and J calls and clone size are taken from that table; D and trimming were inferred from the DNA. Here the sample spans about 130,000 clones, about 85% being singletons. This receptor was identified in an elderly woman with acute or convalescent COVID-19. This chain joins TRBV5-6 and TRBJ1-2, with TRBD1 matching over 7 bases. Specimen: peripheral blood. CDR3 sequence reads: CASSLTGDPRYGYTF. The CDR3 bases are TGTGCCAGCAGCCTAACAGGGGACCCTCGCTATGGCTACACCTTC.